This paragraph reports one TCR beta chain. This CDR3 has 13 amino acids. The germline gives CDR1 DFQATT, CDR2 SNEGSKA (reference sequence). V lost 3 bases to trimming and J lost 11 bases; unmatched junction nucleotides: 12. Those enrolled, adults aged roughly 18 to 90 years, came from about two dozen US areas. Participants' own reports of clinical history determined their cohort assignment. The data are from a study of blood T cell repertoires in COVID-19. Across the study: Sources were T cells, B-cell-depleted T cells, or PBMCs; the material itself was cDNA or gDNA.

Sequencing used immunoSEQ multiplex PCR; TCRdb keeps in-frame clones, though not all of them. The table records 400,000 or so clones, approximately 87% of them present only once. The chain recombines TRBV20-1 with TRBJ1-1, with 7 bases matching TRBD1. The receptor comes from a man in his forties or fifties in a cohort exposed to, infected with or recovered from COVID-19 (not recorded which). Sequenced: PBMCs or T cells enriched from blood (not recorded which). The CDR3 here is CSASPQRQGVAFF. In nucleotides, the CDR3 is TGCAGTGCTAGTCCGCAACGACAGGGTGTTGCTTTCTTT.